The present TCR beta chain was sequenced within a study of T cells in Graves' hyperthyroidism and ophthalmopathy. Sample collection date corresponds to first hyperthyroidism diagnosis, prior to any ophthalmopathy symptoms. Amplification targeted TCR beta CDR3 regions from RNA transcripts. The HTBI primer set was used in a first-round RT-PCR of the TCR CDR3. TCRdb fed the multiplex PCR reads into MiXCR, producing one record per CDR3 protein. The sample yields 370,000 or so distinct CDR3 sequences, about a sixth seen once. V was pared by 4 bases and J by 1 base, with 19 bases of the junction left unmatched. From germline, CDR1 is MNHNS and CDR2 SASEGT. The CDR3 is 20 residues long.

The receptor was isolated from a woman under 30 with Graves' hyperthyroidism that later progressed to Graves' ophthalmopathy. The sequencing input was blood. V usage is TRBV6-1 and J usage is TRBJ1-5; 7 bases are a match to TRBD1. This chain's CDR3 is CASSAQRSTGKVDSNQPQHF. CDR3 coding DNA: TGTGCCAGCAGTGCCCAAAGATCGACAGGGAAAGTGGACAGCAATCAGCCCCAGCATTTT.